This is a list of T cell receptor beta chains from one sample in a study of T cells in Graves' hyperthyroidism and ophthalmopathy. TCRdb called the multiplex PCR reads again in MiXCR, with one record for every CDR3 protein. Among more than 500,000 distinct CDR3 sequences listed, 35% to 55% were seen once. The sample was peripheral blood or thyroid tissue (not recorded which). Receptors were obtained from an adult woman with Graves' disease, either hyperthyroidism or ophthalmopathy (not recorded which). The CDR3 runs from the conserved cysteine through the conserved F or W. D genes are given only for firm matches. Size is omitted from some rows. Given values are once, few, many or a class for expanded clones.

cdr3_length j_call v_call clone_size d_call cdr3_nt cdr3_aa
16 TRBJ2-2 TRBV6-5 many NA TGTGCCAGCAGCCGATCCGGGACAACGAACACCGGGGAGCTGTTTTTT CASSRSGTTNTGELFF
13 TRBJ1-6 TRBV2 NA NA TGTGACAGCAGCAGTCTACCGCGGGGGAGCCTCCACTTT CDSSSLPRGSLHF
13 TRBJ2-7 TRBV7-9 NA TRBD1 TGTGCATACTTCGGGACAGGGTCCTACGAGCAGTACTTC CAYFGTGSYEQYF
13 TRBJ2-5 TRBV10-3 NA NA TGTGCCATCAGGGGCGGAGGTGGGTGGACCCAGTACTTC CAIRGGGGWTQYF
13 TRBJ1-4 TRBV15 many TRBD1 TGTGCCACCAGCAGCGGAGGGGGCGGAAAACTGTTTTTT CATSSGGGGKLFF
16 TRBJ1-4 TRBV5-5 NA NA TGTGCCAGCAGCTTGAGGGGGGCATCTCTTCGTGAAAAACTGTTTTTT CASSLRGASLREKLFF
16 TRBJ1-6 TRBV7-3 NA NA TGTGCCAGCAGCAACCGACGGGGGGGGGATAATTCACCCCTCCACTTT CASSNRRGGDNSPLHF
11 TRBJ2-7 TRBV29-1 NA TRBD1 TGCAGCGGTGTACAGGGGCAGGGGCAGTACTTC CSGVQGQGQYF
12 TRBJ1-2 TRBV4-1 many NA TGCGCCAGCAGCCCCTCAAAAGGGTCGAACACCTTC CASSPSKGSNTF
13 TRBJ2-7 TRBV7-9 few TRBD1 TGTGCCAGCAGCTCCGGGACAGCCTACGAGCGGTACTTC CASSSGTAYERYF